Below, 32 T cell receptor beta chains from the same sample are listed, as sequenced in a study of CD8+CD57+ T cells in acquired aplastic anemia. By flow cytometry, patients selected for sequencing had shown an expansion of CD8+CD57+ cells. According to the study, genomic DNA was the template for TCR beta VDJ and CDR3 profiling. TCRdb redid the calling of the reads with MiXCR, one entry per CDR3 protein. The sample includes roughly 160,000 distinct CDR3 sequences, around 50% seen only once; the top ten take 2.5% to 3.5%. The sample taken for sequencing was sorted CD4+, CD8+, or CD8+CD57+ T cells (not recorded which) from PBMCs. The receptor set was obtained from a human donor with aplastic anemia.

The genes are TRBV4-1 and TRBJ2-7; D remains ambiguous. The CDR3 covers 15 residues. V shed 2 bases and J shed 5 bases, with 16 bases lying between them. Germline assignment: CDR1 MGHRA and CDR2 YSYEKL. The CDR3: CASSQSLSAVHEQYF. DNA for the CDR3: TGCGCCAGCAGCCAAAGCCTATCCGCGGTCCACGAGCAGTACTTC.

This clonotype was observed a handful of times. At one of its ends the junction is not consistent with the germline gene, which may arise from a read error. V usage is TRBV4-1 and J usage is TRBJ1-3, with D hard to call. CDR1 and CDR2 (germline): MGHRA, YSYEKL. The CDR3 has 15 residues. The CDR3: CAGSQTSFSRNTIYF. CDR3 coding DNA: TGCGCCGGCAGCCAAACATCATTTAGTCGAAACACCATATATTTT.

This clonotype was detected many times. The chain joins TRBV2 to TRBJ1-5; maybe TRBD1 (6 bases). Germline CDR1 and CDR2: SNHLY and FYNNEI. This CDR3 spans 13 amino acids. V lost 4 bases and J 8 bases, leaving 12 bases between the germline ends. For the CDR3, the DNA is TGTGCCAGCAGTGGACAGGCCCGAGAGCCCCAGCATTTT. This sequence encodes CASSGQAREPQHF.

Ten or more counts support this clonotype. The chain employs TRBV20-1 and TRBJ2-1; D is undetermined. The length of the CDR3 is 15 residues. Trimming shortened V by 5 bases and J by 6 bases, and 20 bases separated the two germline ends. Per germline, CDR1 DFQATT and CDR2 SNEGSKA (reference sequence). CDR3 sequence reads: CSARPAARQANEQFF. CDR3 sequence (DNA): TGCAGTGCTCGCCCGGCGGCCAGGCAGGCCAATGAGCAGTTCTTC.

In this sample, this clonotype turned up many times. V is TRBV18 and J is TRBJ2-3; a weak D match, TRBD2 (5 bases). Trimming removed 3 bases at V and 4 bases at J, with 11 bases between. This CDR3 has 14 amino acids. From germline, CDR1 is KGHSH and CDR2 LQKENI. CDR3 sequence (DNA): TGTGCCAGCTCACCCTACCCCGGGGCAGATACGCAGTATTTT. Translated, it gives CASSPYPGADTQYF.

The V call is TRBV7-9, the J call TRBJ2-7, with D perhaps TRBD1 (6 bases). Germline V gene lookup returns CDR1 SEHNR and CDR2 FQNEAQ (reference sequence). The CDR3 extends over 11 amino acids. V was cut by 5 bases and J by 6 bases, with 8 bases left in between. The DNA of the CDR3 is TGTGCCAGCAGCATACAGGGCGAGCAGTACTTC. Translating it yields CASSIQGEQYF.

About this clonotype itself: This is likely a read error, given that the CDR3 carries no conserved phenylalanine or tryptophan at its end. The CDR3 loop reads CASSGATEAFL. Here the CDR3 DNA reads TGCGCCAGCAGTGGTGCCACTGAAGCTTTCCTT. The V call is TRBV10-2, the J call TRBJ1-1; D not certain. V was pared by 4 bases and J by 4 bases, with 4 bases between. The CDR3 totals 11 residues. The germline V gene encodes CDR1 WSHSY and CDR2 SAAADI.

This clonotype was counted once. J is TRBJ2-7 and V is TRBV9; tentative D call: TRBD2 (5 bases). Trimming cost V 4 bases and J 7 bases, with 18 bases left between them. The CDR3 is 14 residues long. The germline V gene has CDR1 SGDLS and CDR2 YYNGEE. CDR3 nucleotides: TGTGCCAGCAGCTTCGGTAGAGGGCCAATTGAGCAGTACTTC. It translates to CASSFGRGPIEQYF.

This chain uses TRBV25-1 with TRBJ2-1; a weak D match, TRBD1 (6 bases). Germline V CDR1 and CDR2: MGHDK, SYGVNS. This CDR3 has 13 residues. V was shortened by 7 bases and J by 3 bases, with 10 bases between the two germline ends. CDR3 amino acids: CASKGQIYNEQFF. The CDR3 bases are TGTGCCAGCAAAGGACAGATCTACAATGAGCAGTTCTTC.

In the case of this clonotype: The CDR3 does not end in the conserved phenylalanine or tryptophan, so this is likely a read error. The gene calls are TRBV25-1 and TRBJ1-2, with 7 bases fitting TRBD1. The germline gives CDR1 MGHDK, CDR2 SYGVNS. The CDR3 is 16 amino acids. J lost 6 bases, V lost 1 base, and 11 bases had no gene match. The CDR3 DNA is TGTGCCAGCAGTGAATCATCCCGACAGGGAAGCAATGGCTACACCATC. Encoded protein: CASSESSRQGSNGYTI.

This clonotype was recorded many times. CDR3 nucleotides: TGTGCCAGTAGTGCCGGCCCCGGGGGAAACACCATATATTTT. This encodes CASSAGPGGNTIYF. The chain joins TRBV19 to TRBJ1-3, with D uncertain. The germline V gene encodes CDR1 LNHDA and CDR2 SQIVND (reference sequence). Trimming cost V 5 bases and J 4 bases, with 12 bases left between them. CDR3 length: 14 residues.

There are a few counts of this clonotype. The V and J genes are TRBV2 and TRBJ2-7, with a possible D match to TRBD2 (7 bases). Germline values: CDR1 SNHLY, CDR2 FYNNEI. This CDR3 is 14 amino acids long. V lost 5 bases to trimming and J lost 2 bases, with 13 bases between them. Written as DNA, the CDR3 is TGTGCCAGCAGTAGGGAGGGGGAGCCCTACGAGCAGTACTTC. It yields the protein CASSREGEPYEQYF.

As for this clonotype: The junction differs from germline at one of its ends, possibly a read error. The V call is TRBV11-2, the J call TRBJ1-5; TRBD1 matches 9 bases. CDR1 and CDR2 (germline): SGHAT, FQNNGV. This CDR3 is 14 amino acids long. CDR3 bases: TGTGCCTGCAGCTTAGGGGACAGGGTCCAGCCCCAGCATTTT. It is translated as CACSLGDRVQPQHF.

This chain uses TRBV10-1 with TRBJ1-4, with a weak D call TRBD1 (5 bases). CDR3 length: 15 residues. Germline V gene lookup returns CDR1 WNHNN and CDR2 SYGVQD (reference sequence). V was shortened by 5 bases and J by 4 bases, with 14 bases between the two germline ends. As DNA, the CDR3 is TGCGCCAGCAGTCAAGGGACTGCAAGTAATGAAAAACTGTTTTTT. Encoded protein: CASSQGTASNEKLFF.

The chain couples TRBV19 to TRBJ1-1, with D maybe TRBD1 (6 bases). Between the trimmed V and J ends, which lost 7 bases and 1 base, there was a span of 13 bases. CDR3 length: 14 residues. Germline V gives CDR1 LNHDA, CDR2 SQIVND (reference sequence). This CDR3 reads CASTLRGGNTEAFF. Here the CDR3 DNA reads TGTGCCAGTACCTTAAGAGGGGGGAACACTGAAGCTTTCTTT.

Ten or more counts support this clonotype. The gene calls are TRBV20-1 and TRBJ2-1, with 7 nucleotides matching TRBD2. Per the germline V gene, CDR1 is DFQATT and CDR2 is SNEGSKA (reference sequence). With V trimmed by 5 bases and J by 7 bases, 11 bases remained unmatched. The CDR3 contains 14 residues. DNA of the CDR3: TGCAGTGCTCCCCGGGAGCGGGGTTATAATGAGCAGTTCTTC. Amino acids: CSAPRERGYNEQFF.

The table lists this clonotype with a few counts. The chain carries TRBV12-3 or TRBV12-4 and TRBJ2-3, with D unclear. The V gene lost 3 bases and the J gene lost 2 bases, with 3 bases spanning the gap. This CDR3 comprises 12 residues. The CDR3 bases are TGTGCCAGCAGTTTCCCCACAGATACGCAGTATTTT. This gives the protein CASSFPTDTQYF.

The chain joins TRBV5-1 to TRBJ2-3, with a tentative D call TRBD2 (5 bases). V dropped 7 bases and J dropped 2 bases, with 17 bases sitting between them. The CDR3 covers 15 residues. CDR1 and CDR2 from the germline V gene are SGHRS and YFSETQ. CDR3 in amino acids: CASLKRRRNTDTQYF. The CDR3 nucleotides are TGCGCCAGCTTAAAGCGGAGAAGGAACACAGATACGCAGTATTTT.

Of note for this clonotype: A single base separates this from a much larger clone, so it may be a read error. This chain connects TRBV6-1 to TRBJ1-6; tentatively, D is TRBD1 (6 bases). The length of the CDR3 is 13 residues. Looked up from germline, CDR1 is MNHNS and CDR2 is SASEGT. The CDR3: CACSENRESPLHF. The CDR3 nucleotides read TGTGCCTGCAGTGAAAACAGGGAATCACCCCTCCACTTT.

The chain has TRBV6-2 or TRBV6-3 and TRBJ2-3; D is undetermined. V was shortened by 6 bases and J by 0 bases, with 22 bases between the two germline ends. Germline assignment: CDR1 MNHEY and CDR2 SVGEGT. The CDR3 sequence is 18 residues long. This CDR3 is CASRYRRPASTSTDTQYF. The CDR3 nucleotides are TGTGCCAGCAGGTACCGACGACCGGCCTCCACTAGCACAGATACGCAGTATTTT.

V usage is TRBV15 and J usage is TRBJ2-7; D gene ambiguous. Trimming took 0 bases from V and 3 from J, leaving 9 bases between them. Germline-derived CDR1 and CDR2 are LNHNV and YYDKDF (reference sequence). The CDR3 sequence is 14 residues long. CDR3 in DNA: TGTGCCACCAGCAGAGAGGTCCGCGGCTACGAGCAGTACTTC. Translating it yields CATSREVRGYEQYF.

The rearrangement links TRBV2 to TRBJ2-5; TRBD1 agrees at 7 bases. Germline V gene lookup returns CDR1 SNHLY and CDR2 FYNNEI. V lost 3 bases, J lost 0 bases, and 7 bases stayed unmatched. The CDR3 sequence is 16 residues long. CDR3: CASSEGTELYQETQYF. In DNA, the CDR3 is TGTGCCAGCAGTGAGGGGACAGAGCTTTACCAAGAGACCCAGTACTTC.

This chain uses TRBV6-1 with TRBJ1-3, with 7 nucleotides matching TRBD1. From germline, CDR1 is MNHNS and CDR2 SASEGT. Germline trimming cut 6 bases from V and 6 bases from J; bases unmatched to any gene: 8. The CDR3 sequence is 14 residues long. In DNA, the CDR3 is TGTGCCAGCAGACGACAGGGAGGGGAAAACACCATATATTTT. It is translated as CASRRQGGENTIYF.

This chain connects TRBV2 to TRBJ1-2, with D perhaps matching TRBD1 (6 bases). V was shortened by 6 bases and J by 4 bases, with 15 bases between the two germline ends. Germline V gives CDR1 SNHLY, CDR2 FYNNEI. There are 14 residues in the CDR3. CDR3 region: CASREDSASYGYTF. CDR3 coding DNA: TGTGCCAGCAGGGAGGACAGTGCTTCCTATGGCTACACCTTC.

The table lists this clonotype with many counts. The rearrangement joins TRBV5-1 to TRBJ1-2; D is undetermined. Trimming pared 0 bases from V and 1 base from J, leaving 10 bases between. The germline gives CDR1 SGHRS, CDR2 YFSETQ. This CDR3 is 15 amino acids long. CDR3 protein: CASSLVTDSNYGYTF. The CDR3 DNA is TGCGCCAGCAGCTTGGTTACAGATAGTAACTATGGCTACACCTTC.

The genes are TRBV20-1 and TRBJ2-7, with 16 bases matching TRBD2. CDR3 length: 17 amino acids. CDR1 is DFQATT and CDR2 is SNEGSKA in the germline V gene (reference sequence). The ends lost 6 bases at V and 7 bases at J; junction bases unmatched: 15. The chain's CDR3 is CSAGGLAGGYRGEEQYF. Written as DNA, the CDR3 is TGCAGTGCGGGGGGACTAGCGGGAGGGTACCGGGGTGAGGAGCAGTACTTC.

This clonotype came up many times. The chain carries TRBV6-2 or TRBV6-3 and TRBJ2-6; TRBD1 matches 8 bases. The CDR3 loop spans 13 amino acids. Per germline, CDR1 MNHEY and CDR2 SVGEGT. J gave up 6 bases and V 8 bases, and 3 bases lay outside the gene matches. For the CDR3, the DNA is TGTGCCAGCGGACAGGGCACGGCCAACGTCCTGACTTTC. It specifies CASGQGTANVLTF.

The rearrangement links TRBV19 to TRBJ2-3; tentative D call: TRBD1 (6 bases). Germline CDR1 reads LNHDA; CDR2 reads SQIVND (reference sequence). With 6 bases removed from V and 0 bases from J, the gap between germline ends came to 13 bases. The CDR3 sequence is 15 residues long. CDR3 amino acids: CASRQQGWSTDTQYF. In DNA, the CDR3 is TGTGCCAGTAGGCAACAGGGATGGAGCACAGATACGCAGTATTTT.

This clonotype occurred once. CDR3 DNA sequence: TGCAGTGCTAGCCCCAGGACTAGCGGGAGGGCGTTGTCGGATACGCAGTATTTT. Its translation: CSASPRTSGRALSDTQYF. V and J are TRBV20-1 and TRBJ2-3; 15 bases line up with TRBD2. Losses at the gene ends were 3 bases for V and 6 bases for J; bases not matched to a gene: 13. The CDR3 is 18 residues long. CDR1 and CDR2 (germline): DFQATT, SNEGSKA (reference sequence).

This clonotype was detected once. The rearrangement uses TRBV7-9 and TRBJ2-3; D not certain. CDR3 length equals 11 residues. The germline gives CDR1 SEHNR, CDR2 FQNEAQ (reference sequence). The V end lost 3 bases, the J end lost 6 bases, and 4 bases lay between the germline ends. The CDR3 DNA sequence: TGTGCCAGCAGCTTTTTTGATACGCAGTATTTT. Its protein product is CASSFFDTQYF.

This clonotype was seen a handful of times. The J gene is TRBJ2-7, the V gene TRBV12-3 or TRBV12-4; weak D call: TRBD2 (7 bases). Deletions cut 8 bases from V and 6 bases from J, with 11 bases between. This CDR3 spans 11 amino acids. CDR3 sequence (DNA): TGTGCCAGCCGGGGGGCGGCCGAGCAGTACTTC. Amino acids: CASRGAAEQYF.

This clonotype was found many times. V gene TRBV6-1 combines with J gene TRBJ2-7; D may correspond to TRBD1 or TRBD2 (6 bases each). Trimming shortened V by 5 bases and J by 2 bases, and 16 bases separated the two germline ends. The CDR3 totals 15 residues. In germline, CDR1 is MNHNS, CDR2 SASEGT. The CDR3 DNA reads TGTGCCAGCAGTCCGACTAGAGGGGGTCCCTACGAGCAGTACTTC. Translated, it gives CASSPTRGGPYEQYF.